This T cell receptor (beta chain) stems from a study of blood T cell repertoires in COVID-19. CDR1 is SGDLS and CDR2 is YYNGEE in the germline V gene. After removal of 4 bases from V and 3 bases from J, the junction contained 10 bases not matched to a gene. This CDR3 contains 16 residues. The table came from immunoSEQ multiplex PCR; TCRdb's copy has only in-frame clones and leaves some out. The sample lists over 200,000 clones, under 90% occurring once. The sample comprised peripheral blood. The chain recombines TRBV9 with TRBJ2-3, with TRBD1 matching over 8 bases. The TCR originated in a man between 60 and 70 years old who had recovered from COVID-19. The CDR3 DNA reads TGTGCCAGCAGCCCCACGGACAGGGTGGGGACAGATACGCAGTATTTT. It yields the protein CASSPTDRVGTDTQYF. The full variable domain, its missing parts supplied by reference TRBV9 and TRBJ2-3, is DSGVTQTPKHLITATGQRVTLRCSPRSGDLSVYWYQQSLDQGLQFLIQYYNGEERAKGNILERFSAQQFPDLHSELNLSSLELGDSALYFCASSPTDRVGTDTQYFGPGTRLTVL.